One sample yielded the 13 T cell receptor beta chains listed below, sequenced in a study of technical replicates of blood from a few donors. Produced via immunoSEQ multiplex PCR; TCRdb's table is partial and in-frame only. The table lists about 100,000 clones, roughly 96% of them singletons. The specimen sequenced was T cells isolated from PBMCs. The receptors originated from a human donor in good health.

This chain joins TRBV4-1 and TRBJ2-3, with 10 positions matching TRBD2. Germline V gives CDR1 MGHRA, CDR2 YSYEKL. With V trimmed by 0 bases and J by 3 bases, 9 bases remained unmatched. The CDR3 is made up of 18 amino acids. The CDR3 DNA follows: TGCGCCAGCAGCCAAGATGATAGGTGGGGACTAGCGACAGATACGCAGTATTTT. Protein sequence: CASSQDDRWGLATDTQYF.

The chain uses TRBV2 and TRBJ2-3, with 8 positions matching TRBD2. CDR1 is SNHLY, CDR2 FYNNEI, per germline. Trimming removed 8 bases from V and 2 bases from J; junction bases left unmatched: 12. The CDR3 is 16 residues long. The CDR3: CASDPRAGAVTDTQYF. The CDR3, as DNA: TGTGCCAGCGATCCTCGAGCGGGGGCGGTCACAGATACGCAGTATTTT. Full variable domain (remainder filled in from reference TRBV2 and TRBJ2-3): EPEVTQTPSHQVTQMGQEVILRCVPISNHLYFYWYRQILGQKVEFLVSFYNNEISEKSEIFDDQFSVERPDGSNFTLKIRSTKLEDSAMYFCASDPRAGAVTDTQYFGPGTRLTVL.

The chain couples TRBV6-6 to TRBJ2-3; 11 bases map to TRBD2. The V gene end was trimmed by 6 bases and the J gene end by 0 bases; junction bases not matched to a gene: 2. The CDR3 sequence is 15 residues long. The germline V gene encodes CDR1 MNHNY and CDR2 SVGAGI (reference sequence). CDR3 DNA: TGTGCCAGCAGGGCTAGCGGGGGGAGCACAGATACGCAGTATTTT. Its translation: CASRASGGSTDTQYF.

This chain uses TRBV7-9 with TRBJ1-1; maybe TRBD1 (5 bases). With 3 bases removed from V and 6 bases from J, the gap between germline ends came to 11 bases. CDR3 length equals 13 residues. Per germline, CDR1 SEHNR and CDR2 FQNEAQ (reference sequence). CDR3 sequence: CASSFGRAAEAFF. CDR3 DNA sequence: TGTGCCAGCAGCTTCGGCAGGGCTGCTGAAGCTTTCTTT.

CDR3 residues: CASSLASAGSNEQFF. In DNA form, the CDR3 reads TGTGCCAGCAGCTTAGCTAGCGCGGGATCCAATGAGCAGTTCTTC. The rearrangement links TRBV7-2 to TRBJ2-1; TRBD2 might be the D (6 bases). The V gene lost 0 bases and the J gene lost 6 bases, with 12 bases spanning the gap. Germline V lookup: CDR1 SGHTA, CDR2 FQGNSA. The CDR3 is 15 residues long.

This rearrangement joins TRBV10-3 to TRBJ2-3; TRBD1 is a possible D gene (5 bases). The germline V and J ends were trimmed by 0 bases and 5 bases, with 9 bases remaining between them. The CDR3 contains 14 residues. Germline CDR1 is ENHRY and CDR2 is SYGVKD. The CDR3 loop reads CAISESKGIDTQYF. CDR3 nucleotide sequence: TGTGCCATCAGTGAGTCAAAGGGGATAGATACGCAGTATTTT.

This sequence joins TRBV7-9 and TRBJ2-3; D remains unclear. Trimming cost V 5 bases and J 0 bases, with 18 bases left between them. Germline V gene lookup returns CDR1 SEHNR and CDR2 FQNEAQ (reference sequence). The CDR3 consists of 17 residues. For the CDR3, the DNA is TGTGCCAGCAGCATTCCCAAGCCCGATCTTAGCACAGATACGCAGTATTTT. Translating it yields CASSIPKPDLSTDTQYF.

This clone was counted only a few times. The V call is TRBV19, the J call TRBJ1-2; D not certain. Germline CDR1 LNHDA, CDR2 SQIVND (reference sequence). The CDR3 loop spans 12 amino acids. Trimming pared 8 bases from V and 4 bases from J, leaving 11 bases between. CDR3 sequence (DNA): TGTGCCAGTGGGAGGGTCGGCTATGGCTACACCTTC. Its protein product is CASGRVGYGYTF.

The chain recombines TRBV7-9 with TRBJ1-3, with 7 nucleotides matching TRBD1. V gave up 0 bases and J gave up 8 bases; unmatched junction bases: 4. The CDR3 is 14 residues long. Germline lookup yields CDR1 SEHNR and CDR2 FQNEAQ (reference sequence). Here the CDR3 DNA reads TGTGCCAGCAGCTTAGCAGGGGGCGCGGACACCATATATTTT. Translating gives CASSLAGGADTIYF.

The chain is built from TRBV2 and TRBJ2-3, with D maybe TRBD1 (5 bases). V lost 6 bases and J 4 bases, leaving 5 bases between the germline ends. Looked up from germline, CDR1 is SNHLY and CDR2 is FYNNEI. The CDR3 is made up of 11 amino acids. The CDR3 nucleotides read TGTGCCAGCAGACAGGCAGATACGCAGTATTTT. Its translation is CASRQADTQYF.

The chain has TRBV10-3 and TRBJ2-7; 8 positions match TRBD2. The CDR3 extends over 16 amino acids. Trimming removed 8 bases from V and 6 bases from J; junction bases left unmatched: 18. The germline gives CDR1 ENHRY, CDR2 SYGVKD. The DNA of the CDR3 is TGTGCCATCCGGGGGGGGATAGGGTTCGGGTCTCTCGAGCAGTACTTC. This gives the protein CAIRGGIGFGSLEQYF.

This clone has a single count. The rearrangement joins TRBV2 to TRBJ2-7; a possible D gene is TRBD2 (6 bases). Germline values: CDR1 SNHLY, CDR2 FYNNEI. The CDR3 is 11 residues long. Trimming removed 3 bases at V and 7 bases at J, with 7 bases between. The CDR3 reads CASSEDYEQYF. CDR3 nucleotides: TGTGCCAGCAGTGAGGACTATGAGCAGTACTTC.

This rearrangement joins TRBV11-2 to TRBJ1-2; D is possibly TRBD1 (5 bases). The CDR3 has 15 residues. In germline, CDR1 is SGHAT, CDR2 FQNNGV. Trimming left V 1 base short and J 4 bases short, with 13 bases between. The CDR3 spells CASSLATVMSYGYTF. The CDR3 DNA reads TGTGCCAGCAGCTTAGCGACAGTAATGAGCTATGGCTACACCTTC.